Presented here are 24 T cell receptor beta chains from one specimen sequenced in a study of control samples from healthy donors and cancer patients. Some clones are missing from TCRdb's copy, which holds only in-frame ones; the method was immunoSEQ multiplex PCR. The top ten clones hold roughly 40% of a sample with 95,000 to 150,000 clones, roughly 90% of them seen once. Input material: blood. The receptors stem from a middle-aged man in good health.

CDR3 protein: CASSQPGQTNEKLFF. The CDR3 coding sequence is TGTGCCAGCAGCCAGCCGGGACAGACTAATGAAAAACTGTTTTTT. This sequence joins TRBV21-1 and TRBJ1-4; the table's D gene call, TRBD1, was not cross checked with the DNA. TRBV21-1 is a known pseudogene. The CDR3 is 15 amino acids.

V and J are TRBV29-1 and TRBJ2-5; 9 bases agree with TRBD1. The CDR3 totals 12 residues. Germline loops: CDR1 SQVTM, CDR2 ANQGSEA. Trimming cost V 6 bases and J 5 bases; bases outside gene matches: 4. The CDR3: CSVVGQGETQYF. CDR3 coding DNA: TGCAGCGTCGTCGGACAGGGGGAGACCCAGTACTTC.

This chain uses TRBV5-6 with TRBJ1-1; D unclear. Germline assignment: CDR1 SGHDT and CDR2 YYEEEE. The CDR3 loop spans 14 amino acids. V was pared by 1 base and J by 3 bases, with 10 bases between. The DNA for the CDR3 is TGTGCCAGCAGCTTGTCGGGGATTCACACTGAAGCTTTCTTT. It is translated as CASSLSGIHTEAFF.

The chain joins TRBV7-9 to TRBJ1-3; D not resolved. The CDR3 has 16 residues. V was pared by 3 bases and J by 2 bases, with 14 bases between. CDR1 and CDR2 from the germline V gene are SEHNR and FQNEAQ (reference sequence). The CDR3 DNA reads TGTGCCAGCAGCTTTGCCCCCGATAGGCCTGGAAACACCATATATTTT. Its protein is CASSFAPDRPGNTIYF. The variable domain in full, completed from reference TRBV7-9 and TRBJ1-3, reads DTGVSQNPRHKITKRGQNVTFRCDPISEHNRLYWYRQTLGQGPEFLTYFQNEAQLEKSRLLSDRFSAERPKGSFSTLEIQRTEQGDSAMYLCASSFAPDRPGNTIYFGEGSWLTVV.

This clone was recorded only once. Other nucleotide sequences from this sample produce the same CDR3. V gene TRBV5-5 combines with J gene TRBJ1-1; TRBD1 is a possible D gene (5 bases). Germline values: CDR1 SGHKS, CDR2 YYEKEE (reference sequence). The V end lost 0 bases, the J end lost 5 bases, and 11 bases lay between the germline ends. This CDR3 has 14 residues. The CDR3 sequence: CASSLAWGDTEAFF. Written as DNA, the CDR3 is TGTGCCAGCAGCTTGGCCTGGGGGGATACTGAAGCTTTCTTT. The variable domain in full, completed from reference TRBV5-5 and TRBJ1-1, reads DAGVTQSPTHLIKTRGQQVTLRCSPISGHKSVSWYQQVLGQGPQFIFQYYEKEERGRGNFPDRFSARQFPNYSSELNVNALLLGDSALYLCASSLAWGDTEAFFGQGTRLTVV.

This clone has only a few counts. This sequence joins TRBV6-2 or TRBV6-3 and TRBJ1-2; unclear D gene. The germline V gene has CDR1 MNHEY and CDR2 SVGEGT. This CDR3 contains 11 residues. V was cut by 4 bases and J by 4 bases, with 4 bases left in between. The CDR3 reads CASSSSYGYTF. As DNA, the CDR3 is TGTGCCAGCAGTTCTAGCTATGGCTACACCTTC.

The gene calls are TRBV28 and TRBJ1-2; the match to TRBD1 covers 9 bases. The length of the CDR3 is 16 residues. V trimming: 3 bases; J trimming: 4 bases; junction bases outside the gene matches: 9. CDR1 and CDR2 (germline): MDHEN, SYDVKM. The CDR3 nucleotides read TGTGCCAGCAGTTTGGGCCCTTCGGGACAGGGCTATGGCTACACCTTC. Its translation is CASSLGPSGQGYGYTF.

J is TRBJ1-2 and V is TRBV2; D ambiguous. Trimming stripped 4 bases from V and 4 bases from J, with 10 bases between. Looked up from germline, CDR1 is SNHLY and CDR2 is FYNNEI. This CDR3 region has 13 residues. The CDR3 here is CASSGTASYGYTF. In DNA form, the CDR3 reads TGTGCCAGCAGTGGAACTGCTTCCTATGGCTACACCTTC.

This clone was counted a single time. This chain links TRBV5-4 with TRBJ1-2; 9 nucleotides align to TRBD1. Germline V gene sequence: CDR1 SGHNT, CDR2 YYREEE (reference sequence). The CDR3 contains 13 residues. The V segment lost 5 bases and the J segment 5 bases; nucleotides outside the gene matches: 4. The CDR3 DNA sequence: TGTGCCAGCAGATCGGACAGGGGATATGGCTACACCTTC. Protein: CASRSDRGYGYTF.

V and J are TRBV9 and TRBJ1-2, with D hard to call. The CDR3 has 11 amino acids. Germline values: CDR1 SGDLS, CDR2 YYNGEE. V was trimmed by 6 bases and J by 6 bases, leaving 9 bases between them. CDR3 in amino acids: CASKDKHGYTF. In DNA form, the CDR3 reads TGTGCCAGCAAAGACAAGCATGGCTACACCTTC.

The rearrangement links TRBV3-1 (or the pseudogene TRBV3-2) to TRBJ1-2; no firm D call. The V end was cut by 3 bases, the J end by 5 bases, with 13 bases between. Germline assignment: CDR1 LGHDT and CDR2 YNNKEL (reference sequence). The CDR3 extends over 14 amino acids. The CDR3 DNA sequence: TGTGCCAGCAGCCACGGGATCTTAGATTATGGCTACACCTTC. This sequence encodes CASSHGILDYGYTF.

This chain links TRBV5-4 with TRBJ2-3; maybe TRBD2 (7 bases). From germline, CDR1 is SGHNT and CDR2 YYREEE (reference sequence). V was trimmed by 6 bases and J by 3 bases, leaving 20 bases between them. The CDR3 totals 16 residues. CDR3 bases: TGTGCCAGCACCAAGGAGGGGGGGGGCGCAACAGATACGCAGTATTTT. As protein: CASTKEGGGATDTQYF.

Only one count was recorded for this clone. This chain links TRBV9 with TRBJ2-7, with 8 bases that match TRBD1. CDR1 is SGDLS and CDR2 is YYNGEE in the germline V gene. This CDR3 region has 15 residues. V was pared by 3 bases and J by 1 base, with 6 bases of the junction left unmatched. CDR3 bases: TGTGCCAGCAGCGCAGGACAGGGTCGGTCCTACGAGCAGTACTTC. It is translated as CASSAGQGRSYEQYF.

J is TRBJ2-7 and V is TRBV16, with D unclear. Trimming took 0 bases from V and 3 from J, leaving 9 bases between them. The CDR3 length is 14 residues. Germline V gene sequence: CDR1 KGHSY, CDR2 FQNENV. CDR3 DNA sequence: TGTGCCAGCAGCCAATCGTCCCAGAGCTACGAGCAGTACTTC. Protein sequence: CASSQSSQSYEQYF.

The J gene is TRBJ1-2, the V gene TRBV27, with 8 bases identical to TRBD1. The CDR3 has 15 residues. V lost 5 bases and J lost 5; bases outside the gene matches: 10. Germline-derived CDR1 and CDR2 are MNHEY and SMNVEV (reference sequence). CDR3 in amino acids: CASSTAGGGGYGYTF. The CDR3, as DNA: TGTGCCAGCAGTACGGCAGGGGGCGGGGGATATGGCTACACCTTC.

The genes are TRBV9 and TRBJ2-7; D may correspond to TRBD1 or TRBD2 (7 bases each). From germline, CDR1 is SGDLS and CDR2 YYNGEE. The length of the CDR3 is 15 residues. V lost 0 bases and J 2 bases, leaving 12 bases between the germline ends. The CDR3 DNA reads TGTGCCAGCAGCGTAGGACAGGGACTACCCTACGAGCAGTACTTC. Translated, it gives CASSVGQGLPYEQYF.

This clone is labeled medium-sized. The V call is TRBV27, the J call TRBJ1-6, with 7 bases aligning to TRBD1. The CDR3 is 12 amino acids. V lost 6 bases to trimming and J lost 10 bases; unmatched junction nucleotides: 3. CDR1 is MNHEY, CDR2 SMNVEV, per germline (reference sequence). The CDR3 bases are TGTGCCAGCAGGGACAGGTGGTCACCCCTCCACTTT. Its protein is CASRDRWSPLHF.

The J gene is TRBJ2-6, the V gene TRBV19; perhaps TRBD2 as D (6 bases). The V gene's germline CDR1 is LNHDA and CDR2 SQIVND (reference sequence). The CDR3 runs to 19 residues. With 3 bases removed from V and 0 bases from J, the gap between germline ends came to 18 bases. CDR3 sequence reads: CASSIRAGGSYSGANVLTF. The CDR3 nucleotides read TGTGCCAGTAGTATTCGGGCAGGAGGGAGCTACTCTGGGGCCAACGTCCTGACTTTC. Complete variable domain (other parts from reference TRBV19 and TRBJ2-6): DGGITQSPKYLFRKEGQNVTLSCEQNLNHDAMYWYRQDPGQGLRLIYYSQIVNDFQKGDIAEGYSVSREKKESFPLTVTSAQKNPTAFYLCASSIRAGGSYSGANVLTFGAGSRLTVL.

V is TRBV6-6 and J is TRBJ1-1; D remains ambiguous. With 4 bases removed from V and 5 bases from J, the gap between germline ends came to 8 bases. CDR1 and CDR2 (germline): MNHNY, SVGAGI (reference sequence). The CDR3 runs to 12 residues. CDR3 protein: CASSFGRTEAFF. CDR3 nucleotides: TGTGCCAGCAGTTTCGGGCGGACTGAAGCTTTCTTT.

This chain connects TRBV27 to TRBJ1-2, with 9 bases matching TRBD1. The V gene's germline CDR1 is MNHEY and CDR2 SMNVEV (reference sequence). This CDR3 spans 14 amino acids. V lost 6 bases and J lost 3; bases outside the gene matches: 5. CDR3 DNA: TGTGCCAGCAGCCCCCGGACAGGGGACTATGGCTACACCTTC. Its protein is CASSPRTGDYGYTF.

V and J are TRBV18 and TRBJ1-2; tentative D call: TRBD1 (5 bases). Per the germline V gene, CDR1 is KGHSH and CDR2 is LQKENI. V dropped 4 bases and J dropped 4 bases, with 10 bases sitting between them. This CDR3 is built from 13 residues. CDR3 region: CASSLSDTYGYTF. CDR3 in DNA: TGTGCCAGCTCACTTTCGGACACCTATGGCTACACCTTC.

The J gene is TRBJ1-5, the V gene TRBV27; D call uncertain. The CDR3 contains 12 residues. V was cut by 5 bases and J by 11 bases, with 13 bases left in between. Germline V gene data show CDR1 as MNHEY and CDR2 as SMNVEV (reference sequence). The CDR3 region is CASSPTNGAQHF. DNA for the CDR3: TGTGCCAGCAGTCCTACTAATGGGGCCCAGCATTTT.

The chain uses TRBV5-1 and TRBJ1-1, with D possibly being TRBD1 (5 bases). This CDR3 contains 14 residues. Trimming took 4 bases from V and 0 from J, leaving 10 bases between them. The germline CDR1 and CDR2 sequences are SGHRS and YFSETQ. CDR3 sequence: CASSRQRLNTEAFF. DNA of the CDR3: TGCGCCAGCAGCCGACAGCGGTTGAACACTGAAGCTTTCTTT.

The chain couples TRBV7-9 to TRBJ1-1; D uncertain. CDR1 is SEHNR and CDR2 is FQNEAQ in the germline V gene (reference sequence). The CDR3 has 16 amino acids. V lost 3 bases and J 1 base, leaving 15 bases between the germline ends. The CDR3 loop is CASSFSGEVGNTEAFF. The DNA of the CDR3 is TGTGCCAGCAGCTTTTCCGGGGAGGTAGGGAACACTGAAGCTTTCTTT.